What follows are 8 T cell receptor beta chains derived from one specimen sequenced in a study of shared T cell receptors in the human thymus. This table comes from immunoSEQ multiplex PCR, and its TCRdb copy is limited to in-frame clones, with some not included. The data show about 380,000 clones, approximately 95% seen once. Sequenced sample: thymocytes. The source is a human donor.

The V gene is TRBV7-2, the J gene TRBJ2-2; weak D call: TRBD2 (6 bases). The germline V gene has CDR1 SGHTA and CDR2 FQGNSA. The ends were cut back, 1 base at V and 5 bases at J, with 14 bases in the middle. CDR3 length equals 16 residues. In DNA form, the CDR3 reads TGTGCCAGCAGCTTAGAGGGTGCGGGGCGTACCGGGGAGCTGTTTTTT. Its protein product is CASSLEGAGRTGELFF.

This clone appeared a single time. The chain has TRBV7-9 and TRBJ2-7; D is possibly TRBD2 (6 bases). CDR1 SEHNR and CDR2 FQNEAQ come from the germline V gene (reference sequence). The CDR3 is made up of 13 amino acids. Trimming pared 5 bases from V and 7 bases from J, leaving 15 bases between. CDR3 loop: CASSLSRAGEQYF. The CDR3 DNA reads TGTGCCAGCAGCCTGTCCAGGGCGGGGGAGCAGTACTTC.

The CDR3 DNA reads as TGTGCCAGCAGCCAAGTCACCGGGACTTCACTTTACGAGCAGTACTTC. The encoded protein is CASSQVTGTSLYEQYF. This rearrangement joins TRBV14 to TRBJ2-7, with D perhaps matching TRBD2 (6 bases). The CDR3 is 16 amino acids. CDR1 and CDR2 (germline): SGHDN, FVKESK. V gave up 1 base and J gave up 4 bases, with 17 bases separating them.

This sequence joins TRBV28 and TRBJ1-5; 8 bases match TRBD1. Germline CDR1 reads MDHEN; CDR2 reads SYDVKM. This CDR3 comprises 16 residues. The V gene end was trimmed by 5 bases and the J gene end by 3 bases; junction bases not matched to a gene: 9. In DNA, the CDR3 is TGTGCCAGCAGTGTCCGACAGGGGCCGTCCAATCAGCCCCAGCATTTT. Protein sequence: CASSVRQGPSNQPQHF. The full variable domain, completed using reference TRBV28 and TRBJ1-5, is DVKVTQSSRYLVKRTGEKVFLECVQDMDHENMFWYRQDPGLGLRLIYFSYDVKMKEKGDIPEGYSVSREKKERFSLILESASTNQTSMYLCASSVRQGPSNQPQHFGDGTRLSIL.

This sequence joins TRBV14 and TRBJ2-3, with D possibly TRBD2 on 6 matching bases. This CDR3 comprises 15 residues. Germline loops: CDR1 SGHDN, CDR2 FVKESK. Trimming stripped 0 bases from V and 4 bases from J, with 11 bases between. CDR3 in DNA: TGTGCCAGCAGCCAAGATTGGCGGGACCCAGATACGCAGTATTTT. The encoded protein is CASSQDWRDPDTQYF.

The rearrangement joins TRBV6-6 to TRBJ2-1; 7 nucleotides match TRBD2. This CDR3 comprises 14 residues. Trimming took 2 bases from V and 5 from J; bases not matched to a gene: 3. The germline V gene encodes CDR1 MNHNY and CDR2 SVGAGI (reference sequence). The CDR3 is CASSYRGENNEQFF. The CDR3 DNA reads TGTGCCAGCAGTTACCGGGGGGAAAACAATGAGCAGTTCTTC.

CDR3 sequence (DNA): TGTGCCAGCAGCGGGACTAGCGGGAGCAACGAGCAGTACTTC. This encodes CASSGTSGSNEQYF. The chain carries TRBV6-4 and TRBJ2-7, with 14 bases fitting TRBD2. Germline CDR1 MRHNA, CDR2 SNTAGT. V shed 6 bases and J 5 bases; nucleotides not matched to a gene: 3. CDR3 length: 14 amino acids.

The chain combines TRBV28 with TRBJ1-5; 8 nucleotides align to TRBD1. The CDR3 runs to 17 residues. The V gene end was trimmed by 3 bases and the J gene end by 1 base; junction bases not matched to a gene: 8. Germline V gene lookup returns CDR1 MDHEN and CDR2 SYDVKM. The CDR3 region has the DNA TGTGCCAGCAGTTTGCCCAGCGACAGGGGCAGCAATCAGCCCCAGCATTTT. It yields the protein CASSLPSDRGSNQPQHF.